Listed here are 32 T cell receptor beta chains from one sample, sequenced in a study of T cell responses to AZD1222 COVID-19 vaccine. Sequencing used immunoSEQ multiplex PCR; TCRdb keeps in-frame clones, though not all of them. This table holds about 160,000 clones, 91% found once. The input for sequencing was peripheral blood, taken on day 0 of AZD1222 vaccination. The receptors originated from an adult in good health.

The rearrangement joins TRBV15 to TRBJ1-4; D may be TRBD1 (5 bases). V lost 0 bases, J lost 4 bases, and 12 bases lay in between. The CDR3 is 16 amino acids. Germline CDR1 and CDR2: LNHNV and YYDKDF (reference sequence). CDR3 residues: CATSRDTTAGNEKLFF. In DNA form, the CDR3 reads TGTGCCACCAGCAGAGATACGACAGCTGGTAATGAAAAACTGTTTTTT.

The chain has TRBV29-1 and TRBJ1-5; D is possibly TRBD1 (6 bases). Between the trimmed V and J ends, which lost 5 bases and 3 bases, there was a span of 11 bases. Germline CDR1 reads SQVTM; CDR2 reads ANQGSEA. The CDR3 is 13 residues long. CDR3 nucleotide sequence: TGCAGCGTTCTGGACAGCTCCAATCAGCCCCAGCATTTT. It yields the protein CSVLDSSNQPQHF. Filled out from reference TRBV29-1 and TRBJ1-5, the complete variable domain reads SAVISQKPSRDICQRGTSLTIQCQVDSQVTMMFWYRQQPGQSLTLIATANQGSEATYESGFVIDKFPISRPNLTFSTLTVSNMSPEDSSIYLCSVLDSSNQPQHFGDGTRLSIL.

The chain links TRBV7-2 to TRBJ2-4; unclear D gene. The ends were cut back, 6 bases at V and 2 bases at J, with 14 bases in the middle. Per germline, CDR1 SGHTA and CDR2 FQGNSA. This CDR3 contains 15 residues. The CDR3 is CASRQPSSTKNIQYF. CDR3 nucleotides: TGTGCCAGCAGACAACCGAGTAGTACCAAAAACATTCAGTACTTC.

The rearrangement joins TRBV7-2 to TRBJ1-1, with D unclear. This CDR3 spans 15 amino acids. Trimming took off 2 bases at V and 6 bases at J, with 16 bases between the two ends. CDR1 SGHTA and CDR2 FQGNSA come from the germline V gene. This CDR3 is CASSLLARGGAEAFF. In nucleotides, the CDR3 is TGTGCCAGCAGCTTATTAGCCCGGGGTGGGGCTGAAGCTTTCTTT.

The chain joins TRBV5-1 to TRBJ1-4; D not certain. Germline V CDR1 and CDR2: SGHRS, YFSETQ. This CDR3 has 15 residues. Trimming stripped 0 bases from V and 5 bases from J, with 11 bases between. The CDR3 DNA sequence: TGCGCCAGCAGCTTGGGCAACAGCGAAAATGAAAAACTGTTTTTT. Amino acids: CASSLGNSENEKLFF.

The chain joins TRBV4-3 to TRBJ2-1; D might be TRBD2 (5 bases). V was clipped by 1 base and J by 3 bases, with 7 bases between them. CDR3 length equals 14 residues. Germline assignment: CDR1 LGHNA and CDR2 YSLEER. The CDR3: CASSQARGYNEQFF. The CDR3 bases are TGCGCCAGCAGCCAAGCTCGGGGCTACAATGAGCAGTTCTTC.

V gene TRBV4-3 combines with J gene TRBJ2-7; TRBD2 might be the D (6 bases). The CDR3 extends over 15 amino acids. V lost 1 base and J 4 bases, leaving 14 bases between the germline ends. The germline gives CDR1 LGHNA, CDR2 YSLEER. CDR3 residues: CASSQVAGSTYEQYF. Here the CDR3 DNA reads TGCGCCAGCAGCCAAGTGGCCGGGAGCACTTACGAGCAGTACTTC.

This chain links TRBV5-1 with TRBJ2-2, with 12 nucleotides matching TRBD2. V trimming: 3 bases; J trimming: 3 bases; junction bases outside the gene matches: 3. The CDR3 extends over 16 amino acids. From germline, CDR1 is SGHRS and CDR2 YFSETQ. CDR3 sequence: CASSYTSGRYTGELFF. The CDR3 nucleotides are TGCGCCAGCAGCTACACTAGCGGGAGGTACACCGGGGAGCTGTTTTTT.

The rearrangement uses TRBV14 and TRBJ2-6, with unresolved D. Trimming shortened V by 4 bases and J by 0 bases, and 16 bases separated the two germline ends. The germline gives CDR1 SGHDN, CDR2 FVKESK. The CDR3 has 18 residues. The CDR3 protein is CASSPPLTRSSGANVLTF. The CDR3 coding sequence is TGTGCCAGCAGCCCCCCCCTTACTCGAAGCTCTGGGGCCAACGTCCTGACTTTC.

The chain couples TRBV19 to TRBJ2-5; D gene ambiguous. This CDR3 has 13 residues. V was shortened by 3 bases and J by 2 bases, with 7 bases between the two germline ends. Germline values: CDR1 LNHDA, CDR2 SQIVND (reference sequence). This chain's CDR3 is CASSMGSQETQYF. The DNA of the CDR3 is TGTGCCAGTAGTATGGGCAGTCAAGAGACCCAGTACTTC.

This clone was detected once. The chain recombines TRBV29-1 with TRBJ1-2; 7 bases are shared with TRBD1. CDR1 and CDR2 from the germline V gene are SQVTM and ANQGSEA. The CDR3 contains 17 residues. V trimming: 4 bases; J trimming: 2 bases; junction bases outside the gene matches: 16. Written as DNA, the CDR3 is TGCAGCGTTGCCGACAGGGACCGACAGGTCGAAAACTATGGCTACACCTTC. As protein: CSVADRDRQVENYGYTF.

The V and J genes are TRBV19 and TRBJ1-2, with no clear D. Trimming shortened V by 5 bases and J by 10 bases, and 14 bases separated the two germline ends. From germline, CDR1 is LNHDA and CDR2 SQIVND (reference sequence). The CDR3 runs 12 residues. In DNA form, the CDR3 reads TGTGCCAGTAGTCAAAAGAGGGCTTTCTACACCTTC. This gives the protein CASSQKRAFYTF.

This chain's CDR3 is CASSPVANLGTDTQYF. The CDR3, as DNA: TGTGCCAGCAGCCCTGTAGCGAACCTTGGCACAGATACGCAGTATTTT. The rearrangement uses TRBV7-2 and TRBJ2-3; perhaps TRBD2 as D (5 bases). Germline CDR1 is SGHTA and CDR2 is FQGNSA. The length of the CDR3 is 16 residues. V gave up 5 bases and J gave up 1 base, with 16 bases separating them.

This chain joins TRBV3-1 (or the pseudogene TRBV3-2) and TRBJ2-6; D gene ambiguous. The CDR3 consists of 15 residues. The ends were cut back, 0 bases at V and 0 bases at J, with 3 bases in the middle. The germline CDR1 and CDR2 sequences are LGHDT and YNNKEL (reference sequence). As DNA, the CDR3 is TGTGCCAGCAGCCAAGACAGCTCTGGGGCCAACGTCCTGACTTTC. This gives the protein CASSQDSSGANVLTF.

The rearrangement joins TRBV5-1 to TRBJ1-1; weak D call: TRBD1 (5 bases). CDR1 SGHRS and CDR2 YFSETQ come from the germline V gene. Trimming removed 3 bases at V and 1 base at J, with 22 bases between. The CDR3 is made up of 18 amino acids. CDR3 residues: CASSSDQGLLLPNTEAFF. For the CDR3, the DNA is TGCGCCAGCAGCTCGGACCAGGGACTCCTCCTACCGAACACTGAAGCTTTCTTT.

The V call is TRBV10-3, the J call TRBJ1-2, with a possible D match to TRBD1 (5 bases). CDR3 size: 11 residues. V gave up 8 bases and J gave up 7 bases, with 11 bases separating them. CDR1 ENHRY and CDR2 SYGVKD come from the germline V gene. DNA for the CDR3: TGTGCCATCCCTGGGGGGGTTGGCTACACCTTC. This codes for CAIPGGVGYTF.

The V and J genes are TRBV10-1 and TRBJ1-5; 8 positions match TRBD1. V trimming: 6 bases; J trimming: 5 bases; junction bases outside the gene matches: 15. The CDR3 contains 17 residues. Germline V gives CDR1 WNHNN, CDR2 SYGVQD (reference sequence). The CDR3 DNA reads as TGCGCCAGCAGAAGGGTCAGGGGGCGAGTCGAGGATCAGCCCCAGCATTTT. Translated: CASRRVRGRVEDQPQHF.

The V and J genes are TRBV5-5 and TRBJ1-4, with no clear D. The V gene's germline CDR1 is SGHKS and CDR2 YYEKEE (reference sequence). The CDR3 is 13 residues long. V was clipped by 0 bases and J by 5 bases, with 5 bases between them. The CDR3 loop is CASSLDLNEKLFF. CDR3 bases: TGTGCCAGCAGCTTGGACCTAAATGAAAAACTGTTTTTT.

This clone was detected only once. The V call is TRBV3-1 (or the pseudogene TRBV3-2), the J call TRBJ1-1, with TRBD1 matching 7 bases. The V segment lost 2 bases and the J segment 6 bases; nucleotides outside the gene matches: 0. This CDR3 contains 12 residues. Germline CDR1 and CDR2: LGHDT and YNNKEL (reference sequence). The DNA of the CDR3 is TGTGCCAGCAGCCAACAGGGGGCTGAAGCTTTCTTT. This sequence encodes CASSQQGAEAFF.

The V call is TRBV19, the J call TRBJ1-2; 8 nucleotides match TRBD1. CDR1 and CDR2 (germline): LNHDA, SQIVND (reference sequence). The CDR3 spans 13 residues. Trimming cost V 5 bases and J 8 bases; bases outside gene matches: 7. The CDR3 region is CASSLGQGRGYTF. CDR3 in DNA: TGTGCCAGTAGTTTAGGACAGGGCCGCGGCTACACCTTC.

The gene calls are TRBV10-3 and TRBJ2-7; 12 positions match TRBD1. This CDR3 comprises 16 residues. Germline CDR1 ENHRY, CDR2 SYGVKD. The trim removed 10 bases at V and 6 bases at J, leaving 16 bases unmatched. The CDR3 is CATKEPGQGAQGEQYF. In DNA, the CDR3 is TGTGCCACCAAAGAACCGGGACAGGGGGCACAGGGCGAGCAGTACTTC.

CDR3 protein: CATSDPKTGATEAFF. CDR3 DNA: TGTGCCACCAGTGACCCAAAAACAGGGGCCACTGAAGCTTTCTTT. The genes are TRBV24-1 and TRBJ1-1; 7 positions agree with TRBD1. In germline, CDR1 is KGHDR, CDR2 SFDVKD. V was clipped by 4 bases and J by 4 bases; unmatched bases: 8. The CDR3 contains 15 residues.

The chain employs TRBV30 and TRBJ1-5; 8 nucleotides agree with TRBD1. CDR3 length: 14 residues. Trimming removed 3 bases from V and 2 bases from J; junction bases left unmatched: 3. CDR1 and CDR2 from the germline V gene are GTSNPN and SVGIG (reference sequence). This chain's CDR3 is CAWRKTGGNQPQHF. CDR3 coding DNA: TGTGCCTGGAGAAAGACAGGGGGCAATCAGCCCCAGCATTTT.

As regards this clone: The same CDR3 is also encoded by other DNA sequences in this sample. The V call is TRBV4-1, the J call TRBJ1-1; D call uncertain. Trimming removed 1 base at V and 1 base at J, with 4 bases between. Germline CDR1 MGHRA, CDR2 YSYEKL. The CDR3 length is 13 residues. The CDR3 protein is CASSQVRNTEAFF. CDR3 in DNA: TGCGCCAGCAGCCAAGTTCGGAACACTGAAGCTTTCTTT.

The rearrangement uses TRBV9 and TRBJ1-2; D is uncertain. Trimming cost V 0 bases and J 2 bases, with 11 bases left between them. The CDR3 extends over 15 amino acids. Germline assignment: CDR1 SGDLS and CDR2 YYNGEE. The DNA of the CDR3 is TGTGCCAGCAGCGTAGGGCTAGGGCCCAACTATGGCTACACCTTC. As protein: CASSVGLGPNYGYTF.

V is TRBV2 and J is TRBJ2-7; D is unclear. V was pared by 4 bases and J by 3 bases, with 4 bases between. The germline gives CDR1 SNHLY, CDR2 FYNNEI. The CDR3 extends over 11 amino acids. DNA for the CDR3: TGTGCCAGCAGTGTAGGCTACGAGCAGTACTTC. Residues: CASSVGYEQYF.

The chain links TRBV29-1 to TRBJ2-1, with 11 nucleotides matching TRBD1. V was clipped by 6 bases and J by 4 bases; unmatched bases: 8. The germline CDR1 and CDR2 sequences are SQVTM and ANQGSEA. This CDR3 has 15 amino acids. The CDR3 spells CSVESGQGEYNEQFF. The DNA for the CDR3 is TGCAGCGTAGAGTCGGGACAGGGGGAGTACAATGAGCAGTTCTTC.

CDR3 coding DNA: TGTGCCACCAGTGATTTGCAGGGTAAAGCTTTCTTT. This translates into CATSDLQGKAFF. V is TRBV24-1 and J is TRBJ1-1, with a weak D call TRBD1 (5 bases). The CDR3 length is 12 residues. The germline gives CDR1 KGHDR, CDR2 SFDVKD. V lost 0 bases and J lost 9, with 7 bases in between.

CDR3 residues: CASSQDGRRGYTF. CDR3 sequence (DNA): TGTGCCAGCAGCCAAGATGGCCGGCGAGGCTACACCTTC. This rearrangement joins TRBV3-1 (or the pseudogene TRBV3-2) to TRBJ1-2; D call uncertain. CDR1 is LGHDT and CDR2 is YNNKEL in the germline V gene (reference sequence). V was shortened by 0 bases and J by 8 bases, with 10 bases between the two germline ends. This CDR3 has 13 amino acids.

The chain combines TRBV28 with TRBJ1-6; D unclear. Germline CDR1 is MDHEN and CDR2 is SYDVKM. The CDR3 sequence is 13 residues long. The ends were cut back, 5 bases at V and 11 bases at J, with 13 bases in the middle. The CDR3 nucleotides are TGTGCCAGCAGTGTACCACCACCAGCACCCCTCCACTTT. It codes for CASSVPPPAPLHF.

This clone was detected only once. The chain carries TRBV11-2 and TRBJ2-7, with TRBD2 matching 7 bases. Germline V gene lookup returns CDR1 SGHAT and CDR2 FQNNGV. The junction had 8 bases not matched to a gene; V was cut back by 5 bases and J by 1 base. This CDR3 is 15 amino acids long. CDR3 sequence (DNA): TGTGCCAGCAGCCCTCAGCGGGGTCGATCCTACGAGCAGTACTTC. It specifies CASSPQRGRSYEQYF.

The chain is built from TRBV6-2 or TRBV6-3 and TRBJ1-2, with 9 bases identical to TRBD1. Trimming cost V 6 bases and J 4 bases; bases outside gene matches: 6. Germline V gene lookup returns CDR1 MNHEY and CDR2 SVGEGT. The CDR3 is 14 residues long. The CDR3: CASSEGQGAYGYTF. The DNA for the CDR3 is TGTGCCAGCAGCGAGGGACAGGGTGCCTATGGCTACACCTTC.